This T cell receptor beta chain was found in a study of blood T cell repertoires in COVID-19. As for the study in general: Specimens from acute and convalescent COVID-19 originated in the United States, Italy and Spain.

Profiled with immunoSEQ multiplex PCR; TCRdb holds only in-frame clones, not every one. Of about 160,000 clones listed, roughly 84% are singletons. Germline CDR1 MNHNY, CDR2 SVGAGI (reference sequence). Trimming shortened V by 6 bases and J by 2 bases, and 11 bases separated the two germline ends. CDR3 length: 14 amino acids. The sequencing input was peripheral blood. The clonotype comes from a woman of 80 years or more with active or convalescent COVID-19. The rearrangement uses TRBV6-6 and TRBJ1-3; no definite D call. The CDR3 region has the DNA TGTGCCAGCAGCACCCCAGAAGCTGGAAACACCATATATTTT. The encoded protein is CASSTPEAGNTIYF.